This paragraph covers one T cell receptor (beta chain) sequence. Its antigen is unidentified. This sample is part of a study of cytomegalovirus exposure and HLA in healthy donors. Study-level information: Earlier findings included roughly 100 million unique TCR beta sequences obtained from about 179 million T cells.

Study-wide results and limits: Despite most TCR sequences being rare, some public TCRs occurred in many donors. The listing of roughly 160 TCR beta chains classed them as cytomegalovirus-associated. Owing to their indistinguishability, certain V segments, notably TRBV6-2 and TRBV6-3, were excluded.

Vbeta (60) and Jbeta (13) primers were used in the PCR. Repertoires were generated with immunoSEQ multiplex PCR, while TCRdb's copy carries only in-frame clones and drops some. The sample lists about 120,000 clones; approximately 80% were seen once. Germline CDR1 and CDR2: SGHTA and FQGNSA. The CDR3 totals 15 residues. Trimming removed 4 bases from V and 3 bases from J, with 13 bases in between. The rearrangement uses TRBV7-2 and TRBJ1-5; D may be TRBD1 (6 bases). This clonotype was obtained from a man between 18 and 29 years old in good health and CMV-seropositive. Source material: PBMCs. This chain's CDR3 is CASSSQGAVNQPQHF. CDR3 nucleotide sequence: TGTGCCAGCAGCTCACAGGGTGCTGTCAATCAGCCCCAGCATTTT.